This passage covers 16 T cell receptor beta chains from one sample sequenced in a study of blood T cells in healthy people across ages. Sample-barcoded 5' priming and a J-beta primer mix drove a second PCR of roughly 6 to 12 cycles. TCRdb used MiXCR to reprocess the 5' RACE reads, holding one entry per CDR3 protein. The table lists some 760,000 distinct CDR3 sequences, just under 25% of them singletons. This sample was shared with a second study, whose subject was T cells of mothers and their children.

The sequencing input was blood. All receptors derive from a boy under 18 in good health.

This clonotype has more than one count but fewer than ten. The chain couples TRBV5-1 to TRBJ2-5; the match to TRBD1 covers 9 bases. Per the germline V gene, CDR1 is SGHRS and CDR2 is YFSETQ. J lost 2 bases, V lost 6 bases, and 5 bases had no gene match. The CDR3 has 14 residues. The CDR3 sequence is CASKATGGQETQYF. The CDR3, as DNA: TGCGCCAGCAAGGCGACAGGGGGACAAGAGACCCAGTACTTC.

This clonotype has a handful of counts. Here the CDR3 DNA reads TGCGCCAGCAGCCAAGAGGGACTAGCGGTAGAGCAGTACTTC. Residues: CASSQEGLAVEQYF. The chain couples TRBV4-1 to TRBJ2-7; 11 nucleotides agree with TRBD2. The CDR3 spans 14 residues. The V and J ends lost 0 bases and 7 bases, in that order; junction bases with no gene match: 2. Germline CDR1 and CDR2: MGHRA and YSYEKL.

This clonotype occurred a few times. The chain has TRBV14 and TRBJ2-1, with D possibly being TRBD2 (6 bases). There are 16 residues in the CDR3. The V gene's germline CDR1 is SGHDN and CDR2 FVKESK. Trimming cost V 3 bases and J 0 bases, with 12 bases left between them. CDR3 sequence: CASSHISGSSYNEQFF. For the CDR3, the DNA is TGTGCCAGCAGCCACATTAGCGGTAGCTCCTACAATGAGCAGTTCTTC.

There are a few counts of this clonotype. The chain has TRBV6-5 and TRBJ1-1; D is undetermined. This CDR3 contains 11 residues. The germline gives CDR1 MNHEY, CDR2 SVGAGI. V was shortened by 6 bases and J by 9 bases, with 11 bases between the two germline ends. CDR3 loop: CASSNSVQAFF. The DNA of the CDR3 is TGTGCCAGCAGCAACTCGGTGCAAGCTTTCTTT.

The V and J genes are TRBV9 and TRBJ2-6; tentative D call: TRBD1 (6 bases). The CDR3 loop spans 17 amino acids. The V and J ends lost 3 bases and 2 bases respectively, with 15 bases between them. Germline values: CDR1 SGDLS, CDR2 YYNGEE. For the CDR3, the DNA is TGTGCCAGCAGCGCAGGGGTGCTGGGCCCTGGGGCCAACGTCCTGACTTTC. Its protein is CASSAGVLGPGANVLTF.

Only a few counts were recorded for this clonotype. This chain joins TRBV20-1 and TRBJ1-2, with a possible D match to TRBD1 (6 bases). The CDR3 sequence is 18 residues long. Trimming removed 0 bases at V and 3 bases at J, with 23 bases between. The germline gives CDR1 DFQATT, CDR2 SNEGSKA (reference sequence). For the CDR3, the DNA is TGCAGTGCTAGAGATCCTCGCCAGGGGCCGAGGGACGACTATGGCTACACCTTC. Encoded protein: CSARDPRQGPRDDYGYTF.

This clonotype was seen only a few times. The germline gene is not matched at one end of the junction; a read error may be the cause. V usage is TRBV3-1 and J usage is TRBJ2-7; no definite D call. Germline CDR1 LGHDT, CDR2 YNNKEL (reference sequence). The CDR3 has 15 residues. CDR3 residues: CASSQGELSIYEQYF. The DNA for the CDR3 is TGTGCCAGCAGCCAAGGAGAGCTCAGCATCTACGAGCAATACTTC.

The gene calls are TRBV6-6 and TRBJ2-4, with 10 nucleotides matching TRBD2. Germline CDR1 is MNHNY and CDR2 is SVGAGI (reference sequence). This CDR3 contains 16 residues. The V and J ends lost 2 bases and 7 bases, in that order; junction bases with no gene match: 8. CDR3 residues: CASSYPNSGGSNIQYF. The CDR3, as DNA: TGTGCCAGCAGTTACCCCAATAGCGGGGGGTCGAACATTCAGTACTTC.

This clonotype was counted many times. The rearrangement joins TRBV3-1 to TRBJ2-7; 13 positions agree with TRBD2. Germline CDR1 reads LGHDT; CDR2 reads YNNKEL (reference sequence). V was pared by 3 bases and J by 2 bases, with 1 base of the junction left unmatched. This CDR3 contains 15 residues. In nucleotides, the CDR3 is TGTGCCAGCAGCCATGGACTAGCGGGGGCCTACGAGCAGTACTTC. Translation: CASSHGLAGAYEQYF.

The chain joins TRBV29-1 to TRBJ2-6, with D tentatively TRBD1 (6 bases). The germline V gene encodes CDR1 SQVTM and CDR2 ANQGSEA. The CDR3 contains 17 residues. Trimming took 6 bases from V and 1 from J, leaving 19 bases between them. In nucleotides, the CDR3 is TGCAGCGTGTCACAGGGTATGTCTTTGTCTGGGGCCAACGTCCTGACTTTC. Translated: CSVSQGMSLSGANVLTF.

The V and J genes are TRBV29-1 and TRBJ2-1, with D possibly being TRBD1 (6 bases). Trimming took off 3 bases at V and 4 bases at J, with 10 bases between the two ends. This CDR3 is 13 amino acids long. CDR1 is SQVTM, CDR2 ANQGSEA, per germline. CDR3 region: CSVDVTGYNEQFF. DNA of the CDR3: TGCAGCGTTGACGTTACAGGGTACAATGAGCAGTTCTTC.

The gene calls are TRBV20-1 and TRBJ1-2; weak D call: TRBD1 (5 bases). The ends were cut back, 3 bases at V and 0 bases at J, with 11 bases in the middle. Germline V gene sequence: CDR1 DFQATT, CDR2 SNEGSKA (reference sequence). The CDR3 has 14 amino acids. CDR3 nucleotides: TGCAGTGCTAGTCGTGCGGGGCCTAACTATGGCTACACCTTC. Amino acids: CSASRAGPNYGYTF.

V and J are TRBV2 and TRBJ1-1; 7 bases line up with TRBD1. The CDR3 contains 15 residues. J lost 5 bases, V lost 3 bases, and 9 bases had no gene match. Germline-derived CDR1 and CDR2 are SNHLY and FYNNEI. CDR3 region: CASSDRGRGGTEAFF. The DNA for the CDR3 is TGTGCCAGCAGTGATAGGGGCAGGGGGGGGACTGAAGCTTTCTTT.

This clonotype was observed a handful of times. The rearrangement links TRBV12-3 or TRBV12-4 to TRBJ1-2; D remains ambiguous. This CDR3 comprises 13 residues. The V end was cut by 5 bases, the J end by 5 bases, with 12 bases between. The CDR3 region is CASSPQYSYGYTF. CDR3 bases: TGTGCCAGCAGTCCCCAGTATTCTTATGGCTACACCTTC.

V usage is TRBV20-1 and J usage is TRBJ2-7, with no clear D. Trimming removed 3 bases from V and 3 bases from J, with 9 bases in between. Looked up from germline, CDR1 is DFQATT and CDR2 is SNEGSKA (reference sequence). CDR3 length: 12 amino acids. The CDR3 reads CSASGSGYEQYF. The CDR3 DNA reads as TGCAGTGCTAGCGGCAGTGGCTACGAGCAGTACTTC.

V usage is TRBV4-2 and J usage is TRBJ1-2, with 7 bases lining up with TRBD1. Germline V gene sequence: CDR1 LGHNA, CDR2 YNFKEQ. V was pared by 2 bases and J by 5 bases, with 20 bases of the junction left unmatched. This CDR3 is 19 amino acids long. The CDR3 protein is CASSQILGGGRFGLYGYTF. CDR3 in DNA: TGTGCCAGCAGCCAAATCTTAGGGGGCGGTCGTTTCGGTCTTTATGGCTACACCTTC.